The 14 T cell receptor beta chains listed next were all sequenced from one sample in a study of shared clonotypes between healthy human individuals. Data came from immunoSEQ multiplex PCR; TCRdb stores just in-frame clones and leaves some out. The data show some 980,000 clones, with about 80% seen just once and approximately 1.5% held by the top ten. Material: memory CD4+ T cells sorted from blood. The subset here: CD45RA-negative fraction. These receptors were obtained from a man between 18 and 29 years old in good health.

CDR3 sequence reads: CASSTGTGLYEQYF. The CDR3 bases are TGCGCCAGCAGCACCGGGACAGGGCTCTACGAGCAGTACTTC. J is TRBJ2-7 and V is TRBV5-1; 9 bases are a match to TRBD1. V dropped 4 bases and J dropped 3; count of bases not matched to a gene: 5. This CDR3 comprises 14 residues. Germline CDR1 reads SGHRS; CDR2 reads YFSETQ. The variable domain in full, with the rest retrieved from reference TRBV5-1 and TRBJ2-7, is KAGVTQTPRYLIKTRGQQVTLSCSPISGHRSVSWYQQTPGQGLQFLFEYFSETQRNKGNFPGRFSGRQFSNSRSEMNVSTLELGDSALYLCASSTGTGLYEQYFGPGTRLTVT.

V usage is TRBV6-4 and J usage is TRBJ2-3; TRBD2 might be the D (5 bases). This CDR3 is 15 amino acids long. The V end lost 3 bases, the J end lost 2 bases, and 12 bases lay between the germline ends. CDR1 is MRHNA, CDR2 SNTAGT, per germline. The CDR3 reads CASSETGFVTDTQYF. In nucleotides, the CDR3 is TGTGCCAGCAGTGAGACGGGGTTCGTCACAGATACGCAGTATTTT.

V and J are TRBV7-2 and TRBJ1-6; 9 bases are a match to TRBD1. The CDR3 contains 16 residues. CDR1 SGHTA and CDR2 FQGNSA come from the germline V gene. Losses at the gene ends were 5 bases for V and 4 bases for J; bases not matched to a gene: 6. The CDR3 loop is CASSPSDRGYNSPLHF. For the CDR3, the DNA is TGTGCCAGCAGCCCCTCGGACAGGGGTTATAATTCACCCCTCCACTTT.

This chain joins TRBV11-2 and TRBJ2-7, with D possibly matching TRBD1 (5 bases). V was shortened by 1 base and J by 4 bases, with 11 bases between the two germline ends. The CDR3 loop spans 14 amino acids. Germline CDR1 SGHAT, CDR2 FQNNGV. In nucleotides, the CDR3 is TGTGCCAGCAGCTTAGCTGTGACAGAGTACGAGCAGTACTTC. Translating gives CASSLAVTEYEQYF.

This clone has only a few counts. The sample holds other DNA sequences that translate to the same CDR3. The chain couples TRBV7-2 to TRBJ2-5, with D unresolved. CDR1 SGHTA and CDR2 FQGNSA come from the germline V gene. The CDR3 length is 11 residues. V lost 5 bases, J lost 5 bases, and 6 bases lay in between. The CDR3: CASSLLETQYF. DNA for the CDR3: TGTGCCAGCAGCCTCCTGGAGACCCAGTACTTC. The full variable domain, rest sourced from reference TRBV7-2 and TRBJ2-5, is GAGVSQSPSNKVTEKGKDVELRCDPISGHTALYWYRQSLGQGLEFLIYFQGNSAPDKSGLPSDRFSAERTGGSVSTLTIQRTQQEDSAVYLCASSLLETQYFGPGTRLLVL.

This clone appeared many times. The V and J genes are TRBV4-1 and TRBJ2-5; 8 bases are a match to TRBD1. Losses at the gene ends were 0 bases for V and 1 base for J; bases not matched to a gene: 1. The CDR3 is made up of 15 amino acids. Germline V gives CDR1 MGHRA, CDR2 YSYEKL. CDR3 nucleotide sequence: TGCGCCAGCAGCCAAGAAACAGGGGGCCAAGAGACCCAGTACTTC. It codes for CASSQETGGQETQYF.

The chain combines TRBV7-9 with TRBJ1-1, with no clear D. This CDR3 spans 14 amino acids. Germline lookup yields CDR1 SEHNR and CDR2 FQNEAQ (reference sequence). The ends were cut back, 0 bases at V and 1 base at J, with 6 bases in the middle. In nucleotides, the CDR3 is TGTGCCAGCAGCTTAGCTACCCCGAACACTGAAGCTTTCTTT. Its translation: CASSLATPNTEAFF.

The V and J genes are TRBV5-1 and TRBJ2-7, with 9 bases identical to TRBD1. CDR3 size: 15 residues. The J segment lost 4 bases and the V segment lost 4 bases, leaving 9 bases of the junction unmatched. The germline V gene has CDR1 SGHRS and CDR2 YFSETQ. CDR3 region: CASSPQGQGFYEQYF. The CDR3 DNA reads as TGCGCCAGCAGCCCCCAGGGACAGGGTTTTTACGAGCAGTACTTC.

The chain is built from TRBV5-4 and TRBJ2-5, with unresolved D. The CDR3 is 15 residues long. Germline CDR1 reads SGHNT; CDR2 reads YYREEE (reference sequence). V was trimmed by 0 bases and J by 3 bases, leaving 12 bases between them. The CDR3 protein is CASSLVGGAKETQYF. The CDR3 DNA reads TGTGCCAGCAGCTTGGTTGGCGGAGCTAAAGAGACCCAGTACTTC. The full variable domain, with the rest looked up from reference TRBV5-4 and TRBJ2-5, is ETGVTQSPTHLIKTRGQQVTLRCSSQSGHNTVSWYQQALGQGPQFIFQYYREEENGRGNFPPRFSGLQFPNYSSELNVNALELDDSALYLCASSLVGGAKETQYFGPGTRLLVL.

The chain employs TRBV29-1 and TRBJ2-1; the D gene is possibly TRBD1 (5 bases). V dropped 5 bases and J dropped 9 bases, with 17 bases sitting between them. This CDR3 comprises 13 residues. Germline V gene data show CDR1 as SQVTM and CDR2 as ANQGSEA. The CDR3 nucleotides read TGCAGCGTTTTTGACTGGGGCCGGTCTGAGCAGTTCTTC. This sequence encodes CSVFDWGRSEQFF.

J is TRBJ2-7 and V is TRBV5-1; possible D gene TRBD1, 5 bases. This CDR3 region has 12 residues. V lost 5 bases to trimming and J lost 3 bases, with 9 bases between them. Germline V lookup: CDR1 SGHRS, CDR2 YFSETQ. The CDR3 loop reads CASRTDHYEQYF. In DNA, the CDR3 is TGCGCCAGCAGGACAGACCACTACGAGCAGTACTTC. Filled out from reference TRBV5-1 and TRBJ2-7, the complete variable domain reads KAGVTQTPRYLIKTRGQQVTLSCSPISGHRSVSWYQQTPGQGLQFLFEYFSETQRNKGNFPGRFSGRQFSNSRSEMNVSTLELGDSALYLCASRTDHYEQYFGPGTRLTVT.

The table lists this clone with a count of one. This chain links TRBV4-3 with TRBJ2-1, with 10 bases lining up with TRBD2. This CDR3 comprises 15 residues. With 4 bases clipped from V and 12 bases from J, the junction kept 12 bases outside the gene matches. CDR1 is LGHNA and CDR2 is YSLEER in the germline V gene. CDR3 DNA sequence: TGCGCCAGCAGCCCTGGACTAGCGGTGAGCGGGGGGCAGTTCTTC. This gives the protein CASSPGLAVSGGQFF.

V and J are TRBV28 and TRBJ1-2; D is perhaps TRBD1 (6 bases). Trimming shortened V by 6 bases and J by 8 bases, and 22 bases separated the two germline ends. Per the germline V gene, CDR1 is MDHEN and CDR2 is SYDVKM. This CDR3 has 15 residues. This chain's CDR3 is CASRATWTVGWGYTF. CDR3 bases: TGTGCCAGCAGAGCAACCTGGACAGTTGGTTGGGGCTACACCTTC.

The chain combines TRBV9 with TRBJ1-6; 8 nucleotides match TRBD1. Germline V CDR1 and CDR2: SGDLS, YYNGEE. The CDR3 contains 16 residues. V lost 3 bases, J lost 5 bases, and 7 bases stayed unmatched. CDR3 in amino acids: CASSATGGWDNSPLHF. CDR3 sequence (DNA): TGTGCCAGCAGCGCTACAGGGGGTTGGGATAATTCACCCCTCCACTTT. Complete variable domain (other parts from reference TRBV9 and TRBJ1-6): DSGVTQTPKHLITATGQRVTLRCSPRSGDLSVYWYQQSLDQGLQFLIQYYNGEERAKGNILERFSAQQFPDLHSELNLSSLELGDSALYFCASSATGGWDNSPLHFGNGTRLTVT.